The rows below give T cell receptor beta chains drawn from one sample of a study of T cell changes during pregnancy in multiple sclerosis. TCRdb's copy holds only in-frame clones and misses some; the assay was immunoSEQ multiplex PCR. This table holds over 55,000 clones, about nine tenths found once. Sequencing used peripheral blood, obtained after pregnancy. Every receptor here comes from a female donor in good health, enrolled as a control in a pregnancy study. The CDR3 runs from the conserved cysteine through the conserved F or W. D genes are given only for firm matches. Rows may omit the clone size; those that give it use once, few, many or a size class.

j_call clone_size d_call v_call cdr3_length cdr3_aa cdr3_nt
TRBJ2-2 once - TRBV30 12 CALDRNTGELFF TGTGCGCTGGACAGAAACACCGGGGAGCTGTTTTTT
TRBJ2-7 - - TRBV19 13 CASSILEGDEQYF TGTGCCAGTAGTATACTTGAGGGTGACGAGCAGTACTTC
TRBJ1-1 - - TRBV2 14 CASTSQRGNTEAFF TGTGCCAGCACCTCTCAAAGGGGGAACACTGAAGCTTTCTTT
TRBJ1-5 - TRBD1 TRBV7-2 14 CASSPTGGNQPQHF TGTGCCAGCAGCCCCACAGGGGGCAATCAGCCCCAGCATTTT
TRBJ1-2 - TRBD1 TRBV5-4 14 CASSLGGGGYGYTF TGTGCCAGCAGCTTGGGAGGGGGCGGCTATGGCTACACCTTC
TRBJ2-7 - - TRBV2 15 CASSVSRDKTYEQYF TGTGCCAGCAGTGTCTCCCGGGACAAAACCTACGAGCAGTACTTC
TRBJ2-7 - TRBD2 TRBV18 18 CASSPKGLASELGYEQYF TGTGCCAGCTCACCAAAGGGACTAGCCAGCGAGTTGGGCTACGAGCAGTACTTC
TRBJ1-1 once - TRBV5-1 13 CASSTGLSTEAFF TGCGCCAGCAGCACGGGACTCAGCACTGAAGCTTTCTTT
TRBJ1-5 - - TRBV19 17 CASSIRIIRKGNQPQHF TGTGCCAGTAGTATTCGAATAATCAGGAAGGGCAATCAGCCCCAGCATTTT
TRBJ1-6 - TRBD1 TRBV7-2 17 CASSFGQGRTGGSPLHF TGTGCCAGCAGCTTTGGACAGGGGCGGACGGGAGGCTCACCCCTCCACTTT
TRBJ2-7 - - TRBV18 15 CASSPGTGRTYEQYF TGTGCCAGCTCACCCGGGACTGGGAGGACCTACGAGCAGTACTTC
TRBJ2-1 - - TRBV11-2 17 CASSPNPERDSYNEQFF TGTGCCAGCAGCCCTAACCCCGAAAGGGACTCCTACAATGAGCAGTTCTTC
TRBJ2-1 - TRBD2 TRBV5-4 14 CASSPGGAYNEQFF TGTGCCAGCAGCCCTGGGGGGGCCTACAATGAGCAGTTCTTC
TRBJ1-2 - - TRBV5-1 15 CASRAGGKSNYGYTF TGCGCCAGCCGCGCCGGCGGGAAATCTAACTATGGCTACACCTTC
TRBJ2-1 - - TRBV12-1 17 CASSSRGGRKPYNEQFF TGTGCCAGCAGCTCCCGCGGCGGGCGGAAGCCGTACAATGAGCAGTTCTTC
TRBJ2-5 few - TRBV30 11 CAWSGDRTQYF TGTGCCTGGAGTGGAGATCGGACCCAGTACTTC
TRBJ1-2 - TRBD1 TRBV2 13 CASRRTGGDGYTF TGTGCCAGCAGGCGGACAGGGGGCGATGGCTACACCTTC
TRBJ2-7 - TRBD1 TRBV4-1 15 CASSHLGGQGYEQYF TGCGCCAGCAGCCACTTGGGGGGACAGGGGTACGAGCAGTACTTC
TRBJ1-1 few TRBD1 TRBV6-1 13 CASSDPNKTGGLF TGTGCCAGCAGTGACCCGAATAAAACAGGGGGACTCTTT
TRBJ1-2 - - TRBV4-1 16 CASSPSGGGPGSGYTF TGCGCCAGCAGCCCTAGTGGGGGGGGGCCAGGGAGCGGCTACACCTTC
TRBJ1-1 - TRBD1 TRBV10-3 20 CAILKVKGANTRSVNTEAFF TGTGCCATCCTAAAGGTCAAGGGGGCGAACACTCGGAGTGTGAACACTGAAGCTTTCTTT
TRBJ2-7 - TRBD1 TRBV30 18 CAWSPHRVLGRGTYEQYF TGTGCCTGGAGTCCCCACCGAGTTCTTGGCAGGGGGACCTACGAGCAGTACTTC
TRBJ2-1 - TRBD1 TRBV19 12 CASGQGYNEQFF TGTGCCTCGGGACAGGGCTACAATGAGCAGTTCTTC
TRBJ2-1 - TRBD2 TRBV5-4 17 CASSLARGLAAYNEQFF TGTGCCAGCAGCTTGGCTCGGGGACTAGCGGCTTACAATGAGCAGTTCTTC
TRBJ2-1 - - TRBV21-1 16 CASSKGWREGYNEQFF TGTGCCAGCAGCAAAGGGTGGCGGGAGGGGTACAATGAGCAGTTCTTC
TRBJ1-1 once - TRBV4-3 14 CASSQGRGGTEAFF TGCGCCAGCAGCCAAGGGAGGGGGGGGACTGAAGCTTTCTTT
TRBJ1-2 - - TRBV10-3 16 CAISESTLSTGQGYTF TGTGCCATCAGTGAGTCGACTCTTAGCACGGGTCAAGGCTACACCTTC
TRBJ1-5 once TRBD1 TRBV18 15 CASSPEVGGDQPQHF TGTGCCAGCTCACCTGAGGTAGGGGGCGATCAGCCCCAGCATTTT
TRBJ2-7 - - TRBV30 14 CAWSRQRPVYEQYF TGTGCCTGGAGTCGACAGAGGCCCGTCTACGAGCAGTACTTC
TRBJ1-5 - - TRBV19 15 CASRRDNHSNQPQHF TGTGCCAGTAGGAGGGACAACCATAGCAATCAGCCCCAGCATTTT
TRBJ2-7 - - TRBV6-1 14 CASRRLATSYEQYF TGTGCCAGCAGACGCCTAGCGACCTCCTACGAGCAGTACTTC
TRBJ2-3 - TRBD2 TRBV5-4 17 CASSRGLAGASTDTQYF TGTGCCAGCAGCAGGGGACTAGCGGGGGCCAGCACAGATACGCAGTATTTT
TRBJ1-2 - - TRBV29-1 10 CCVENYGYTF TGCTGCGTGGAGAACTATGGCTACACCTTC
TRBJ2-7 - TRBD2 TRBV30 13 CACPGGGLGEQYF TGTGCCTGCCCCGGGGGGGGACTGGGGGAGCAGTACTTC
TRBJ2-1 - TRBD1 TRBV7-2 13 CASSAGGYNEQFF TGTGCCAGCAGCGCAGGGGGATACAATGAGCAGTTCTTC
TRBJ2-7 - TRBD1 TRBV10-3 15 CAISGRDRSSYEQYF TGTGCCATCAGTGGCCGGGACAGAAGCTCCTACGAGCAGTACTTC
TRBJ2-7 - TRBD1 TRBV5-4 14 CASSFRTGAEEQYF TGTGCCAGCAGCTTTAGGACAGGGGCGGAAGAGCAGTACTTC
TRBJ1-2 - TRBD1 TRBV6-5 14 CASSYYRGGEGYTF TGTGCCAGCAGTTATTACAGGGGAGGCGAGGGCTACACCTTC
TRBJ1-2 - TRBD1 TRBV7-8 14 CASSQGQGNYGYTF TGTGCCAGCAGCCAGGGACAGGGGAACTATGGCTACACCTTC
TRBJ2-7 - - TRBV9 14 CASSPRVLTYEQYF TGTGCCAGCAGCCCCCGGGTACTAACCTACGAGCAGTACTTC
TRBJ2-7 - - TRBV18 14 CASSAGQSSYEQYF TGTGCCAGCTCCGCGGGACAGAGCTCCTACGAGCAGTACTTC
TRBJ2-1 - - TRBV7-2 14 CASSLYAQYNEQFF TGTGCCAGCAGCTTATACGCACAATACAATGAGCAGTTCTTC
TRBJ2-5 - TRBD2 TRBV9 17 CASSVASAGGSQETQYF TGTGCCAGCAGCGTCGCCAGTGCGGGAGGAAGTCAAGAGACCCAGTACTTC
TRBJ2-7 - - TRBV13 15 CASSPRRQGTYEQYF TGTGCCAGCAGCCCTCGACGCCAGGGCACCTACGAGCAGTACTTC
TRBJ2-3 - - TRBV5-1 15 CASTGLAPSTDTQYF TGCGCCAGCACCGGGCTAGCGCCGAGCACAGATACGCAGTATTTT
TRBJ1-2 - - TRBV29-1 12 CSFSDSTYGYTF TGCAGCTTCTCGGACAGTACCTATGGCTACACCTTC
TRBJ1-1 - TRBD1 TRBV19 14 CASSTTGGNTEAFF TGTGCCAGTAGTACGACAGGGGGGAACACTGAAGCTTTCTTT
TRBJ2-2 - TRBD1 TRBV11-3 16 CASSKTGGGTGGELFF TGTGCCAGCAGCAAAACAGGGGGCGGAACAGGCGGGGAGCTGTTTTTT
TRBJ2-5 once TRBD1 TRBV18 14 CASSPQGAGETQYF TGTGCCAGCTCACCTCAGGGGGCAGGGGAGACCCAGTACTTC
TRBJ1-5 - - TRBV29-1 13 CSVARGYNQPQHF TGCAGCGTGGCCCGGGGTTACAATCAGCCCCAGCATTTT
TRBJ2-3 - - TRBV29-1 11 CSVVSTDTQYF TGCAGCGTCGTTAGCACAGATACGCAGTATTTT
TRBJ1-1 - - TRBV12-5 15 CASGLIASGDTEAFF TGTGCTAGTGGTTTGATTGCTTCAGGGGACACTGAAGCTTTCTTT
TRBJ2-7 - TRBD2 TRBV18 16 CASSTPSGSPSYEQYF TGTGCCAGCTCAACTCCTAGCGGGAGTCCCTCCTACGAGCAGTACTTC